This TCR beta chain was recorded in a study of regulatory T cells in long-lasting Graves disease. Both iRepertoire HTBI primers and Arm-PCR of CDR3 regions were used to build the TCR beta libraries. MiXCR, run by TCRdb on the multiplex PCR reads, gives a single entry per CDR3 protein. The table has about 350,000 distinct CDR3 sequences, 16% seen once. This clonotype was seen ten or more times. Time point reported: newly diagnosed GD, antithyroid drugs for less than 3 months. PBMC RNA served as the TCR library source. All patients originated from an endocrinology department located in Xi'an, China. With V trimmed by 5 bases and J by 2 bases, 5 bases remained unmatched. This CDR3 comprises 15 residues. Germline CDR1 ENHRY, CDR2 SYGVKD. The same data also went into a second study, on T cells in Graves' hyperthyroidism and ophthalmopathy. That paper adds: An initial round of RT-PCR targeting the TCR CDR3 relied on the HTBI primer set.

The sequence derives from a man in his forties with Graves disease. Sequencing used peripheral blood mononuclear cells (PBMCs), obtained at new diagnosis, from a patient treated with antithyroid drugs. The chain has TRBV10-3 and TRBJ2-5; 10 nucleotides align to TRBD1. The CDR3 DNA reads TGTGCCATCAGTCCAAGGACAGGGGGACAAGAGACCCAGTACTTC. Protein product: CAISPRTGGQETQYF.